This TCR beta chain emerged from a study of T cell clonotyping in hematopoietic cell transplantation. General study points: Graft donor and pretransplant recipient Inverse Simpson Index values predicted broader posttransplant TCR diversity. Few recipient clonotypes overlapped donors; over 95% were de novo at given depth. No sorting was done, leaving CD4 and CD8 contributions mixed.

Only in-frame clones appear in the TCRdb table, and some are missing; sequencing was by immunoSEQ multiplex PCR. The table has approximately 5,700 clones, roughly 90% seen once. Concerning this clone itself: Its antigen is not identified.

The sequence derives from a female patient aged 50 to 60 who had an allogeneic stem cell transplant from an unrelated donor, so T cells may come from the graft donor. Some clones in this sample may be carry-over from other donors' samples. The sample was peripheral blood mononuclear cells, taken 100 days after allogeneic stem cell transplant.

The CDR3, as DNA: TGTGCCTGGAGTGTGGGGAGCTCCTACAATGAGCAGTTCTTC. This sequence encodes CAWSVGSSYNEQFF. The rearrangement links TRBV30 to TRBJ2-1; possible D gene TRBD2, 5 bases. V shed 0 bases and J shed 0 bases, with 6 bases lying between them. Per the germline V gene, CDR1 is GTSNPN and CDR2 is SVGIG (reference sequence). This CDR3 contains 14 residues. Supplemented by reference TRBV30 and TRBJ2-1, the full variable domain reads SQTIHQWPATLVQPVGSPLSLECTVEGTSNPNLYWYRQAAGRGLQLLFYSVGIGQISSEVPQNLSASRPQDRQFILSSKKLLLSDSGFYLCAWSVGSSYNEQFFGPGTRLTVL.